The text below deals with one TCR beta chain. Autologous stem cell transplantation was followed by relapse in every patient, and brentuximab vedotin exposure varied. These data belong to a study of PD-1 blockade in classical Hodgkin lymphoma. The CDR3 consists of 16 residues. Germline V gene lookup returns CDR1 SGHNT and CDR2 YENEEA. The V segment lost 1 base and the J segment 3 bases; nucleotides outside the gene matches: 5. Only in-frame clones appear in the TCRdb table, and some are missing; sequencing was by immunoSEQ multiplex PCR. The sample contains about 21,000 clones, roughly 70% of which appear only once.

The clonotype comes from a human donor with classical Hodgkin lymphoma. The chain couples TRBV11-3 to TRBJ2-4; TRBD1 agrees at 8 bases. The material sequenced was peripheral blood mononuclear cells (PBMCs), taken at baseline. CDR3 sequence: CASSLAGGAGKNIQYF. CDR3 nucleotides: TGTGCCAGCAGCTTAGCAGGGGGCGCGGGCAAAAACATTCAGTACTTC.